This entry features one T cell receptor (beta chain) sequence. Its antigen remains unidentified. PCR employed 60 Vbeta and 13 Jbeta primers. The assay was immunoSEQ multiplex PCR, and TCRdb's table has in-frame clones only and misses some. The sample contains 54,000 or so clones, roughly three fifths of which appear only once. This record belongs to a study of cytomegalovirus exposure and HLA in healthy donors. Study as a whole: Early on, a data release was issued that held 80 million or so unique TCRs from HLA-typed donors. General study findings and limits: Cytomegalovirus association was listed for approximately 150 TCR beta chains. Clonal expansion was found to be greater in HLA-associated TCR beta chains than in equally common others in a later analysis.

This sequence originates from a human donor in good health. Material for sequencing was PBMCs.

Here the CDR3 reads CASSILGTGGDGYTF. DNA of the CDR3: TGTGCCAGTAGTATCCTGGGGACAGGGGGCGATGGCTACACCTTC. The chain recombines TRBV19 with TRBJ1-2, with 12 bases aligning to TRBD1. The CDR3 extends over 15 amino acids. J gave up 6 bases and V 3 bases, and 5 bases lay outside the gene matches. Germline CDR1 reads LNHDA; CDR2 reads SQIVND (reference sequence).